The rows below give T cell receptor beta chains drawn from one sample of a study of technical replicates of blood from a handful of donors. Assay used: immunoSEQ multiplex PCR; TCRdb lists only in-frame clones, some missing. The repertoire consists of 91,000 or so clones, with roughly 96% occurring once and the leading ten covering roughly 0.2%. Sequenced: T cells isolated from PBMCs. These TCRs come from a human donor in good health. The conserved cysteine and the conserved F or W are not part of the CDR3 here. A D gene is named only where the DNA matches it firmly.

CDR3 protein,D gene,V gene,J gene
ASGLGEVQMQY,-,TRBV12-5,TRBJ2-3
ASSLGQGAGYT,TRBD1,TRBV4-1,TRBJ1-2
ASSLVVVSNEQF,-,TRBV7-8,TRBJ2-1
ASSSALGGGDTEAF,-,TRBV6-6,TRBJ1-1
ASSFNSVAGELF,-,TRBV7-3,TRBJ2-2
ASSSDAGANEQY,-,TRBV7-6,TRBJ2-7
ASSPQEGNTEAF,-,TRBV5-1,TRBJ1-1
ASENTRTGVFQPQH,TRBD1,TRBV2,TRBJ1-5
ASSFGQGASGYT,TRBD1,TRBV5-1,TRBJ1-2
ASNLGVVAVGNQPQH,-,TRBV4-1,TRBJ1-5
ASSLGGAQMNTEAF,-,TRBV5-4,TRBJ1-1
ATSIHPSGSSYNEQF,TRBD2,TRBV15,TRBJ2-1
ASTLTSGIGETQY,TRBD2,TRBV7-2,TRBJ2-5
ASSGRELLNRRHSYNEQF,TRBD2,TRBV27,TRBJ2-1
ASRPWEGSSYNEQF,TRBD2,TRBV6-6,TRBJ2-1
ASSSGALGTGELF,TRBD2,TRBV7-8,TRBJ2-2
ASSPPGSGGELF,-,TRBV2,TRBJ2-2
ASSLKGLAGVFEQF,TRBD2,TRBV11-2,TRBJ2-1
ASSLTAGTGNTIY,-,TRBV5-8,TRBJ1-3
ASSQVLQGGTEAF,TRBD1,TRBV4-1,TRBJ1-1
ASSEGEMNTGELF,-,TRBV9,TRBJ2-2
ASSERGSAGHEQY,-,TRBV6-1,TRBJ2-7
ASSPEGTSGILGTDTQY,TRBD2,TRBV18,TRBJ2-3
ASSEAQGVPAGGYGYT,-,TRBV2,TRBJ1-2
ASSGILGATDTQY,-,TRBV6-4,TRBJ2-3